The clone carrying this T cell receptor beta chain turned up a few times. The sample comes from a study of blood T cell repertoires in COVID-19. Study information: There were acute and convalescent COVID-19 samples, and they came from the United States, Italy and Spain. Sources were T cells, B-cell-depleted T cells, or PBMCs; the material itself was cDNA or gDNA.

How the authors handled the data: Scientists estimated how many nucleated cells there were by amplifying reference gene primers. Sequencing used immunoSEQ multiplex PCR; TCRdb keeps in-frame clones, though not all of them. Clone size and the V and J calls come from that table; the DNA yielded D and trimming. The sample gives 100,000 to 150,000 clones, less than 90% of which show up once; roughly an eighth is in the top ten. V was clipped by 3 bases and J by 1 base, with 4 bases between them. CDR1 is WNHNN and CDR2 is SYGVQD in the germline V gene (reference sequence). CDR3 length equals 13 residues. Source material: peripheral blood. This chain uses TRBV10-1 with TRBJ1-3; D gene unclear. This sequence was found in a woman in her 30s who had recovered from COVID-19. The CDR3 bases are TGCGCCAGCAGTGACAGGTCTGGAAACACCATATATTTT. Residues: CASSDRSGNTIYF.